The source of this T cell receptor (beta chain) is a study of neoadjuvant anti-PD-1 for oral cavity cancer. Study-level information: Patients without progression received a fourth nivolumab dose around day 43, then surgical resection on days 50-56. Points from the study as a whole: Higher pretreatment blood Treg/Th17 ratios correlated with higher pretreatment blood and lower post-treatment tumor TCRbeta clonality.

With regard to this clone: Its antigen is still unknown.

Germline loops: CDR1 SGHRS, CDR2 YFSETQ. This CDR3 has 16 residues. V dropped 4 bases and J dropped 7; count of bases not matched to a gene: 14. Indicated time point: after neoadjuvant nivolumab, at surgical resection. Cohort: HPV-negative, locally advanced oral cavity squamous cell carcinoma patients. Method: immunoSEQ multiplex PCR; TCRdb's copy keeps in-frame clones and lacks some. The sample holds 13,000 to 15,000 clones, 74% seen once. The source of this sequence is a person between 40 and 85 years old with oral cavity squamous cell carcinoma. Source: PBMCs, taken after nivolumab (anti-PD-1) treatment. The chain links TRBV5-1 to TRBJ2-1; 7 bases agree with TRBD1. The CDR3 DNA reads as TGCGCCAGCAGCAGCACCCGGGACAGACTACAGAATGAGCAGTTCTTC. Its protein product is CASSSTRDRLQNEQFF.